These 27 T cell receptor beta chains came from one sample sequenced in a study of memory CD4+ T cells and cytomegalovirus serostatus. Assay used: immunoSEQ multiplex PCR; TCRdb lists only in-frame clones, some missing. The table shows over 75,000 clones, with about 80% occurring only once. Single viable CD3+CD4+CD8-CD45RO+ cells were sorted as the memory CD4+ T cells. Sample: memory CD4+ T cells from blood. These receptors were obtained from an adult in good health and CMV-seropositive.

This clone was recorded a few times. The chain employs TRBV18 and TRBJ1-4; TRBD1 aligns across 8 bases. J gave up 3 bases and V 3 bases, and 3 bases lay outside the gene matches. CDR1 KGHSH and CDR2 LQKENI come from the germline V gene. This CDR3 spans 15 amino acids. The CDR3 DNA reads TGTGCCAGCTCACCCCCGGGACAGGCTAATGAAAAACTGTTTTTT. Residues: CASSPPGQANEKLFF.

This chain's CDR3 is CASSEWREQYF. In DNA, the CDR3 is TGTGCCAGCAGTGAATGGAGGGAGCAGTACTTC. The V call is TRBV2, the J call TRBJ2-7; TRBD2 is a possible D gene (5 bases). The CDR3 loop spans 11 amino acids. Germline V gene data show CDR1 as SNHLY and CDR2 as FYNNEI. The ends were cut back, 2 bases at V and 7 bases at J, with 6 bases in the middle.

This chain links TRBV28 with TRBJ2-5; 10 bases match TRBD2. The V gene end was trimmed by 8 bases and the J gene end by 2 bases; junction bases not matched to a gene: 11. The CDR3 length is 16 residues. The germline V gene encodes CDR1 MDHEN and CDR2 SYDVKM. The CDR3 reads CASGMTWTSGQETQYF. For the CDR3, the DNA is TGTGCCAGCGGAATGACCTGGACTAGCGGTCAAGAGACCCAGTACTTC.

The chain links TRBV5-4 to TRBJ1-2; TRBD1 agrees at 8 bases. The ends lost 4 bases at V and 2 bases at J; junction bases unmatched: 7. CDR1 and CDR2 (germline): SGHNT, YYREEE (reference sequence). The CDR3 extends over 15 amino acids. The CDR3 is CASSEDRGYNYGYTF. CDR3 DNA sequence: TGTGCCAGCAGCGAAGACAGGGGTTACAACTATGGCTACACCTTC.

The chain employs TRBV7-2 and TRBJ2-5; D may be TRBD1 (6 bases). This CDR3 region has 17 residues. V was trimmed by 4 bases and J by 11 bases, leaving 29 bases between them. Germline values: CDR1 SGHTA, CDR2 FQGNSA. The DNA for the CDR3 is TGTGCCAGCAGCTCCCCGGCGGCAGGGGCGAGGTATAGAGCTCAGTACTTC. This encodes CASSSPAAGARYRAQYF.

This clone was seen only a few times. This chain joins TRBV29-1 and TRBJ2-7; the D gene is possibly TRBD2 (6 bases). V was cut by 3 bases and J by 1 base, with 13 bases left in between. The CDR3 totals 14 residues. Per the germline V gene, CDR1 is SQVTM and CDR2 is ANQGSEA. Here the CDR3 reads CSVDRGEGSYEQYF. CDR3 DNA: TGCAGCGTTGATCGCGGGGAAGGATCCTACGAGCAGTACTTC.

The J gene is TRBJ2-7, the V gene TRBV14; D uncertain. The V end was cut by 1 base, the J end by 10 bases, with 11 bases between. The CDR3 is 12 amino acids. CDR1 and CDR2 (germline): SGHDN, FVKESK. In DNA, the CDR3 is TGTGCCAGCAGCCAAGGTGCGGCTTTACAGTACTTC. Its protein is CASSQGAALQYF.

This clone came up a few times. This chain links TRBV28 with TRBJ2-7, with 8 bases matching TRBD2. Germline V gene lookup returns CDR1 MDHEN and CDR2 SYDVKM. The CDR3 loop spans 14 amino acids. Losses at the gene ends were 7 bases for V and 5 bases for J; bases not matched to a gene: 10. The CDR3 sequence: CASTERESWNEQYF. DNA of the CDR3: TGTGCCAGCACCGAGCGGGAGTCTTGGAACGAGCAGTACTTC.

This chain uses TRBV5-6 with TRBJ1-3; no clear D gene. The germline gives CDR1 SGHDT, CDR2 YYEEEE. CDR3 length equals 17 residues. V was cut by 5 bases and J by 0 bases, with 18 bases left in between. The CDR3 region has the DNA TGTGCCAGCAGTTCAAGAAGGTCACGGAGCTCTGGAAACACCATATATTTT. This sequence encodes CASSSRRSRSSGNTIYF. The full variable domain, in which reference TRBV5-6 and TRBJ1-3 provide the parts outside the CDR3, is DAGVTQSPTHLIKTRGQQVTLRCSPKSGHDTVSWYQQALGQGPQFIFQYYEEEERQRGNFPDRFSGHQFPNYSSELNVNALLLGDSALYLCASSSRRSRSSGNTIYFGEGSWLTVV.

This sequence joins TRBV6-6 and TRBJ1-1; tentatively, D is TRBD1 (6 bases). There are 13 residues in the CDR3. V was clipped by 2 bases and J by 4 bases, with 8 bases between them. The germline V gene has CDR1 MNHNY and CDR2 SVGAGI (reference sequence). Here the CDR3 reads CASSYRTVTEAFF. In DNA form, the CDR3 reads TGTGCCAGCAGTTACCGGACAGTCACTGAAGCTTTCTTT.

DNA of the CDR3: TGTGCCAGCAGCTCCCGCGCCTCCTACGAGCAGTACTTC. The encoded protein is CASSSRASYEQYF. The chain joins TRBV5-4 to TRBJ2-7; D gene uncertain. CDR3 length: 13 residues. V was cut by 3 bases and J by 0 bases, with 7 bases left in between. Germline V gene data show CDR1 as SGHNT and CDR2 as YYREEE (reference sequence).

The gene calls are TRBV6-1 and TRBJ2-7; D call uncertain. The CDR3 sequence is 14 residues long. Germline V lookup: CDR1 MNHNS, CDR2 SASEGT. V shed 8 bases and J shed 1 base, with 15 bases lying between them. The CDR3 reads CASPRTTGSYEQYF. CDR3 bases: TGTGCCAGCCCAAGAACGACCGGTTCCTACGAGCAGTACTTC.

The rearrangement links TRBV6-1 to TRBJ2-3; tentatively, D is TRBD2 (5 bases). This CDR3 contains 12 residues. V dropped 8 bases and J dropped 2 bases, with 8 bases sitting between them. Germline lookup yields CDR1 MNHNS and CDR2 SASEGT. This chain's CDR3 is CASVATTDTQYF. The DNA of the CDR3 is TGTGCCAGCGTAGCGACCACAGATACGCAGTATTTT.

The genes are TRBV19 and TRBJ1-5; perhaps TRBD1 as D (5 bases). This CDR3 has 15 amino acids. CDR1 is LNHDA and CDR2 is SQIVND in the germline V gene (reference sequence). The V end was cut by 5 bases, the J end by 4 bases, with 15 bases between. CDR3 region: CASSSPSGRNQPQHF. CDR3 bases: TGTGCCAGTAGTTCCCCTTCGGGGCGTAATCAGCCCCAGCATTTT.

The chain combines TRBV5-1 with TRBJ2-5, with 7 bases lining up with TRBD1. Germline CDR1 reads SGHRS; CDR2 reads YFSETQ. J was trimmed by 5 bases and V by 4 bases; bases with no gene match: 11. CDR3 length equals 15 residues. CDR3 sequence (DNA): TGCGCCAGCAGCCTTGGGACAGTCCTAGGGGAGACCCAGTACTTC. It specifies CASSLGTVLGETQYF.

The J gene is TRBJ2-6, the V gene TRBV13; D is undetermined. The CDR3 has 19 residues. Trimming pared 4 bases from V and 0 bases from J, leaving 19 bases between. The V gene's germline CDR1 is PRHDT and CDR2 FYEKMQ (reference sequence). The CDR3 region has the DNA TGTGCCAGCAGCTCCCTTGATTACCTAGGGCGCTCTGGGGCCAACGTCCTGACTTTC. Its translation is CASSSLDYLGRSGANVLTF.

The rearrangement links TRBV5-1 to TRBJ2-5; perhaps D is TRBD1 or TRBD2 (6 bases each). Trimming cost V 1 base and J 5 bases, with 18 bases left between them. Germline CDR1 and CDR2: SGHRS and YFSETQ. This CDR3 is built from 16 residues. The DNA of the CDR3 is TGCGCCAGCAGCTTGAGTGTGTTGGGGGGCGAGGAGACCCAGTACTTC. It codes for CASSLSVLGGEETQYF.

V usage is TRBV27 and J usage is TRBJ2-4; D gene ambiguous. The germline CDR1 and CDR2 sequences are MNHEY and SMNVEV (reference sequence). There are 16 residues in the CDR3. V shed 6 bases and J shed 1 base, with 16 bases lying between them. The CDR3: CASRSIGLTAKNIQYF. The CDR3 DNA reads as TGTGCCAGCAGATCAATCGGTCTGACCGCCAAAAACATTCAGTACTTC.

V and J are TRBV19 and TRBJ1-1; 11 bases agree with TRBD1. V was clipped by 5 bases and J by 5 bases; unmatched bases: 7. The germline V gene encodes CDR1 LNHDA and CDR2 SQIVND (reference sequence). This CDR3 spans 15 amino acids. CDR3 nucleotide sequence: TGTGCCAGTAGTCTGGGGGACAGGGGGGATACTGAAGCTTTCTTT. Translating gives CASSLGDRGDTEAFF.

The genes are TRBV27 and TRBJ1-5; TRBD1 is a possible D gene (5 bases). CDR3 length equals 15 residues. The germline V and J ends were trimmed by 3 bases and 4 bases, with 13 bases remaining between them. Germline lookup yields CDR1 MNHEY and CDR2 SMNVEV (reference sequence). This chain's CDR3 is CASSLMAGWNQPQHF. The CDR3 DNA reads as TGTGCCAGCAGTTTGATGGCAGGGTGGAATCAGCCCCAGCATTTT.

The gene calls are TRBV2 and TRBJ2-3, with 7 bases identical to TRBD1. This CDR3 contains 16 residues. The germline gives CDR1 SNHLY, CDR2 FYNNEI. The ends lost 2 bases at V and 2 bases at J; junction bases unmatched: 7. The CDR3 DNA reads TGTGCCAGCAGTGAAAGAGGGGGCGCCCCCACAGATACGCAGTATTTT. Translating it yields CASSERGGAPTDTQYF.

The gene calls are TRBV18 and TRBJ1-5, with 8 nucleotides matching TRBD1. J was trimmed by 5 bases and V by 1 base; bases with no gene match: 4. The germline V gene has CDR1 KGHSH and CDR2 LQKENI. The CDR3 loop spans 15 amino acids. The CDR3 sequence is CASSPRPTGDQPQHF. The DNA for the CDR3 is TGTGCCAGCTCACCACGACCGACAGGGGATCAGCCCCAGCATTTT.

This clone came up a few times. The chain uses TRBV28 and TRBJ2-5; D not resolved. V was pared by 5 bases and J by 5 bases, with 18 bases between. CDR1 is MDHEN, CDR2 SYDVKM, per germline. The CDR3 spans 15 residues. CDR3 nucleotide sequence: TGTGCCAGCAGTCGTAGACTGGCCGCCGGGGAGACCCAGTACTTC. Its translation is CASSRRLAAGETQYF.

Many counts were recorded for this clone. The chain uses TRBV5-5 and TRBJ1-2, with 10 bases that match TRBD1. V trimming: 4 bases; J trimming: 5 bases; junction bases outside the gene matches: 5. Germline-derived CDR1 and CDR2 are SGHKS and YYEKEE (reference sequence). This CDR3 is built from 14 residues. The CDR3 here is CASSVRDRGYGYTF. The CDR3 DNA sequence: TGTGCCAGCAGCGTCCGGGACAGGGGATATGGCTACACCTTC.

CDR3 sequence reads: CSVEEVRPPEKAQYF. CDR3 coding DNA: TGCAGCGTTGAAGAAGTACGACCTCCAGAGAAGGCCCAGTACTTC. The chain has TRBV29-1 and TRBJ2-5, with no clear D. Germline lookup yields CDR1 SQVTM and CDR2 ANQGSEA. CDR3 length equals 15 residues. Between the trimmed V and J ends, which lost 0 bases and 9 bases, there was a span of 20 bases. Based on the CDR3 plus reference TRBV29-1 and TRBJ2-5, the full variable domain is SAVISQKPSRDICQRGTSLTIQCQVDSQVTMMFWYRQQPGQSLTLIATANQGSEATYESGFVIDKFPISRPNLTFSTLTVSNMSPEDSSIYLCSVEEVRPPEKAQYFGPGTRLLVL.

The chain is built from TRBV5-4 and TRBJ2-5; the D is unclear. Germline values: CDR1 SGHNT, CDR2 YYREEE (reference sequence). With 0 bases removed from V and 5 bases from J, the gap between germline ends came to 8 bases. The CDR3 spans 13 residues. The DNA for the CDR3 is TGTGCCAGCAGCTTGGTTTACGAGGAGACCCAGTACTTC. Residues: CASSLVYEETQYF.

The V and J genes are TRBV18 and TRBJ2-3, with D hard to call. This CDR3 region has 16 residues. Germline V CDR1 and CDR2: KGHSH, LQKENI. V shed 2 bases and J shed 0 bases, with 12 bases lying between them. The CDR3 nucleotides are TGTGCCAGCTCACCAATCGCAGAGACTAGCACAGATACGCAGTATTTT. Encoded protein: CASSPIAETSTDTQYF.